This T cell receptor (beta chain) was recovered during a study of OX40 agonist ivuxolimab in advanced cancers. For the study in its entirety: Ivuxolimab, which targeted the costimulatory receptor OX40 (CD134), was an agonistic, fully human IgG2 monoclonal antibody. The paper covers the monotherapy dose-escalation part of the phase I ivuxolimab trial, which included N of about 50 patients. Peripheral TCRbeta sequencing aimed to test whether ivuxolimab altered TCR sequence diversity and caused clonal T-cell expansion. Intravenous ivuxolimab was administered to patients every 2 weeks at six dose levels: 0.01, 0.1, 0.3, 1.5, 3 and 10 mg/kg. In the dose-escalation cohort, approximately 80% of patients were male, and the mean age was 60 years with a range of roughly 20 to 79. Prior anti-PD-1, anti-PD-L1 or anti-CTLA-4 therapy was permitted, and 30% to 50% of dose-escalation patients had received checkpoint inhibitors. Three dose-escalation patients achieved partial responses, one with hepatocellular carcinoma and two with cutaneous melanoma. Of the approximately 50 dose-escalation patients, hepatocellular carcinoma was present in around 20, melanoma in around 15, renal cell carcinoma in 9 and head and neck cancer in 9. The paper's findings and limits, for the study overall: After ivuxolimab, more expanded clones were found on average in CD8+ T cells than in CD4+ T cells. Low levels of normalized T-cell clonal expansion were also seen in some patients who did not respond. Which antigens the clonally expanded peripheral T cells were specific for was not determined. At doses of 0.1 to 3.0 mg/kg, clonal expansion of both CD4+ and CD8+ T cells in blood was seen between baseline and week 6. In the 0.1-3.0 mg/kg groups, partial responders had among the lowest normalized peripheral clonal expansion, particularly in CD8+ T cells.

Genomic DNA was extracted from sorted cells for sequencing of the TCRbeta CDR3 region. TCRbeta CDR3 regions were sequenced using the immunoSEQ Assay. TCRdb took this table from immuneACCESS and kept in-frame rearrangements with V and J called. Such tables lack part of the clones; where checked against another copy, unresolved V genes explain under half of the gap, and the rest is unexplained. The sample contains some 66,000 clones, 85% of them found a single time. The biggest ten clones account for 0.8% to 1% of the sample. The trial excluded patients who had a history of autoimmune disease or who were on systemic immunosuppression. In every dose cohort, peripheral blood was drawn for TCR sequencing at baseline, cycle 4 day 1, and cycle 7 day 1. Samples were obtained from an open-label, multicenter, first-in-human phase I dose-escalation trial of ivuxolimab. The trial enrolled adults with locally advanced or metastatic head and neck squamous cell, hepatocellular, melanoma or renal cell carcinoma. Before TCR sequencing, CD4+ T cells and CD8+ T cells were sorted from peripheral blood as separate populations.

As to this clone: Its binding antigen is unknown. Base quality data are lacking; no much larger clone is found one base away.

From its cysteine to its phenylalanine, the CDR3 spans 14 amino acids. Of all the DNA, just the CDR3 is kept, 42 bases in frame from base 1. The V and J ends are trimmed by 3 bases and 1 base, leaving 7 bases between them. Per the germline V gene, ENHRY is the CDR1 and SYGVKD is the CDR2. The material was CD4+ or CD8+ T cells sorted from blood, obtained in a trial of the OX40 agonist ivuxolimab. The V and J segments used are TRBV10-3 and TRBJ2-1, with no confidently assigned D gene. This receptor was identified in an adult with an advanced solid tumor such as melanoma, head and neck, liver or kidney cancer. In nucleotide form, the sequence is TGTGCCATCAGTGAACGCGTATCCTACAATGAGCAGTTCTTC. Translated, this gives CAISERVSYNEQFF.